These T cell receptor beta chains were read from a single sample in a study of T cells in Graves' hyperthyroidism and ophthalmopathy. TCRdb re-derived calls from the multiplex PCR reads in MiXCR, one entry per CDR3 protein. Of approximately 610,000 distinct CDR3 sequences in the sample, around 15% are singletons; the top ten hold about 4%. Sequenced material: blood. The receptors come from a woman aged 35 to 49 with Graves' ophthalmopathy. CDR3s include the opening cysteine and the closing phenylalanine or tryptophan. Each record gives: V gene, J gene, D gene, clone size, CDR3 protein, CDR3 DNA. A D gene is named only where the DNA matches it firmly. Clone size, where shown, is once, few, many, or a class for clones that have expanded.

V gene: TRBV20-1; J gene: TRBJ2-5; D gene: -; clone size: many; CDR3 protein: CSAIRTPQETQYF; CDR3 DNA: TGCAGTGCTATCCGGACTCCCCAGGAGACCCAGTACTTC
V gene: TRBV20-1; J gene: TRBJ2-7; D gene: -; clone size: few; CDR3 protein: CSLPGAPGEQYF; CDR3 DNA: TGCAGTTTGCCCGGGGCACCGGGCGAGCAGTACTTC
V gene: TRBV5-1; J gene: TRBJ1-1; D gene: -; clone size: many; CDR3 protein: CASSVTGTDTEAFF; CDR3 DNA: TGCGCCAGCAGCGTGACAGGTACGGACACTGAAGCTTTCTTT
V gene: TRBV30; J gene: TRBJ1-2; D gene: -; clone size: -; CDR3 protein: CACRECGYTF; CDR3 DNA: TGTGCCTGCAGAGAATGTGGCTACACCTTC
V gene: TRBV20-1; J gene: TRBJ1-5; D gene: -; clone size: many; CDR3 protein: CSARADTDQPQHF; CDR3 DNA: TGCAGTGCTAGAGCAGACACTGATCAGCCCCAGCATTTT
V gene: TRBV18; J gene: TRBJ2-7; D gene: TRBD2; clone size: few; CDR3 protein: CASSPQTSGRSEQYF; CDR3 DNA: TGTGCCAGCTCACCACAGACTAGCGGGAGATCCGAGCAGTACTTC
V gene: TRBV6-2/TRBV6-3; J gene: TRBJ2-7; D gene: TRBD1; clone size: -; CDR3 protein: CASTPRGQGIGEQYF; CDR3 DNA: TGTGCCAGCACCCCTAGGGGACAGGGGATAGGCGAGCAGTACTTC
V gene: TRBV6-1; J gene: TRBJ1-2; D gene: TRBD1; clone size: many; CDR3 protein: CASSAGQGANYGYTF; CDR3 DNA: TGTGCCAGCAGTGCGGGGCAGGGGGCAAACTATGGCTACACCTTC
V gene: TRBV28; J gene: TRBJ2-7; D gene: TRBD2; clone size: many; CDR3 protein: CASSFSGLAGYYEQYF; CDR3 DNA: TGTGCCAGCAGTTTCTCCGGACTAGCGGGATATTATGAGCAGTACTTC
V gene: TRBV5-8; J gene: TRBJ2-5; D gene: -; clone size: -; CDR3 protein: CASWNQYF; CDR3 DNA: TGTGCCAGCTGGAACCAGTACTTC
V gene: TRBV28; J gene: TRBJ1-2; D gene: TRBD1; clone size: many; CDR3 protein: CASSAPGQGDGYTF; CDR3 DNA: TGTGCCAGTTCCGCTCCGGGACAGGGTGACGGCTACACCTTC
V gene: TRBV2; J gene: TRBJ1-2; D gene: TRBD1; clone size: many; CDR3 protein: CASMETGFSLDPGYTF; CDR3 DNA: TGTGCCAGCATGGAGACAGGGTTTTCTTTGGATCCGGGCTACACCTTC
V gene: TRBV28; J gene: TRBJ1-5; D gene: TRBD1; clone size: few; CDR3 protein: CASSFGTGRSNQPQHF; CDR3 DNA: TGTGCCAGCAGTTTCGGGACAGGGAGGAGCAATCAGCCCCAGCATTTT
V gene: TRBV6-2/TRBV6-3; J gene: TRBJ2-3; D gene: -; clone size: few; CDR3 protein: CASSYSFQSASTDTQYF; CDR3 DNA: TGTGCCAGCAGTTACTCATTTCAATCGGCTAGCACAGATACGCAGTATTTT
V gene: TRBV7-9; J gene: TRBJ2-2; D gene: -; clone size: -; CDR3 protein: CASSPRTKTGELFF; CDR3 DNA: TGTGCCAGCAGTCCCCGAACGAAGACCGGGGAGCTGTTTTTT
V gene: TRBV2; J gene: TRBJ2-5; D gene: -; clone size: -; CDR3 protein: CASSPDYVRETQYF; CDR3 DNA: TGTGCCAGCAGTCCAGACTATGTGCGGGAGACCCAGTACTTC
V gene: TRBV12-3/TRBV12-4; J gene: TRBJ1-2; D gene: -; clone size: -; CDR3 protein: CASSLSQWGGGDGYTF; CDR3 DNA: TGTGCCAGCAGTTTGTCGCAGTGGGGTGGGGGAGATGGCTACACCTTC
V gene: TRBV6-5; J gene: TRBJ2-7; D gene: TRBD2; clone size: many; CDR3 protein: CASITGGGSANEQYF; CDR3 DNA: TGTGCCAGCATTACGGGGGGGGGAAGCGCGAACGAGCAGTACTTC
V gene: TRBV2; J gene: TRBJ2-7; D gene: -; clone size: -; CDR3 protein: CASSEYQGLNYEQYF; CDR3 DNA: TGTGCCAGCAGTGAATATCAGGGGTTAAACTACGAGCAGTACTTC
V gene: TRBV14; J gene: TRBJ2-2; D gene: -; clone size: few; CDR3 protein: CASSQKMTANTGELFF; CDR3 DNA: TGTGCCAGCAGCCAGAAGATGACAGCGAACACCGGGGAGCTGTTTTTT
V gene: TRBV20-1; J gene: TRBJ1-5; D gene: -; clone size: -; CDR3 protein: CSARDWRRGDQPQHF; CDR3 DNA: TGCAGTGCTAGAGATTGGCGCAGGGGAGATCAGCCCCAGCATTTT
V gene: TRBV2; J gene: TRBJ2-5; D gene: TRBD2; clone size: -; CDR3 protein: CASSEADGRDEETQYF; CDR3 DNA: TGTGCCAGCAGTGAAGCCGACGGGAGGGATGAAGAGACCCAGTACTTC
V gene: TRBV9; J gene: TRBJ2-4; D gene: TRBD2; clone size: -; CDR3 protein: CASSPQREVNIQYF; CDR3 DNA: TGTGCCAGCAGCCCTCAGCGGGAAGTCAACATTCAGTACTTC
V gene: TRBV7-2; J gene: TRBJ1-2; D gene: TRBD1; clone size: many; CDR3 protein: CASSRTGQGAYGYTF; CDR3 DNA: TGTGCCAGCAGCCGAACGGGACAGGGGGCATATGGCTACACCTTC
V gene: TRBV20-1; J gene: TRBJ2-2; D gene: TRBD2; clone size: -; CDR3 protein: CSARGLAGTGELFF; CDR3 DNA: TGCAGTGCTAGAGGACTAGCGGGCACCGGGGAGCTGTTTTTT
V gene: TRBV5-1; J gene: TRBJ1-6; D gene: -; clone size: many; CDR3 protein: CASRSTEPSPLHF; CDR3 DNA: TGCGCCAGCAGGTCTACGGAGCCTTCACCCCTCCACTTT
V gene: TRBV10-3; J gene: TRBJ1-1; D gene: TRBD1; clone size: many; CDR3 protein: CAISESVGGRTEAFF; CDR3 DNA: TGTGCCATCAGTGAGTCGGTAGGGGGCCGGACTGAAGCTTTCTTT
V gene: TRBV6-1; J gene: TRBJ1-1; D gene: -; clone size: many; CDR3 protein: CATLGRWGDTEAFF; CDR3 DNA: TGTGCCACCCTGGGGAGATGGGGAGACACTGAAGCTTTCTTT
V gene: TRBV5-1; J gene: TRBJ2-7; D gene: TRBD2; clone size: many; CDR3 protein: CASSLGLAGVSEQYF; CDR3 DNA: TGCGCCAGCAGCTTGGGACTAGCGGGAGTGAGCGAGCAGTACTTC